This paragraph covers one T cell receptor (beta chain) sequence. RNA transcripts yielded amplified TCR beta CDR3 regions. With the HTBI primer set, the TCR CDR3 went through a first round of RT-PCR. Each CDR3 protein is one row after TCRdb ran MiXCR on the multiplex PCR reads. The sample shows about 24,000 distinct CDR3 sequences, about half of them seen only once. The record originates from a study of T cells in Graves' hyperthyroidism and ophthalmopathy. V was clipped by 4 bases and J by 7 bases, with 14 bases between them. Germline-derived CDR1 and CDR2 are DFQATT and SNEGSKA (reference sequence). This CDR3 spans 13 amino acids.

The sequence was collected from a woman in her thirties or forties with Graves' hyperthyroidism that later progressed to Graves' ophthalmopathy. The chain joins TRBV20-1 to TRBJ2-1, with D possibly TRBD1 on 7 matching bases. Material: blood. CDR3 residues: CSAIKAGGNEQFF. The CDR3 DNA sequence: TGCAGTGCTATAAAGGCAGGGGGGAATGAGCAGTTCTTC.